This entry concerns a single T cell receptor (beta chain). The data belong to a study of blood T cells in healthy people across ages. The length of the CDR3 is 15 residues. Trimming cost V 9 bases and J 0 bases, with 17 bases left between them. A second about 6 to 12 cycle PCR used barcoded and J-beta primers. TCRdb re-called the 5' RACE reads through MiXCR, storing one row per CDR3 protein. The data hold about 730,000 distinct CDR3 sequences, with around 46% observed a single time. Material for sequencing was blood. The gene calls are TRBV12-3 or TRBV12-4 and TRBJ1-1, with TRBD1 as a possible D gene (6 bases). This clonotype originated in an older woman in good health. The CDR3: CASSQTQGLNTEAFF. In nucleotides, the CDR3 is TGTGCCAGTAGTCAAACTCAGGGGTTGAACACTGAAGCTTTCTTT.